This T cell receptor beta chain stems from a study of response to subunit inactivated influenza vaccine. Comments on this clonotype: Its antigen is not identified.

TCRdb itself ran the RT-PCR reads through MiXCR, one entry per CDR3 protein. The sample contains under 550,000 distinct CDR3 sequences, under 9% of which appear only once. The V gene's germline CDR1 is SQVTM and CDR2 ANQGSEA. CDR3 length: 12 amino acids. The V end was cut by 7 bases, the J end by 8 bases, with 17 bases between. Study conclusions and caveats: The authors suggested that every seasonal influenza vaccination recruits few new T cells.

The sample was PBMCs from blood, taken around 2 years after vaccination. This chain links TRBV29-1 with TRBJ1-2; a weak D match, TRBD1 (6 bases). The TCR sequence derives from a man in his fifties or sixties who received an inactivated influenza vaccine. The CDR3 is CSAIKGGRGYTF. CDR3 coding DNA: TGCAGCGCCATAAAGGGGGGCCGGGGCTACACCTTC.